The 21 T cell receptor beta chains listed next were all sequenced from one sample in a study of blood T cell dynamics during melanoma immunotherapy. Produced via immunoSEQ multiplex PCR; TCRdb's table is partial and in-frame only. The sample records roughly 16,000 clones, approximately 90% being singletons. Time point denoted: pre-treatment baseline. The sample was blood, taken from a patient treated with checkpoint blockade. These receptors were collected from a human donor with melanoma.

The chain recombines TRBV18 with TRBJ1-4; no clear D. CDR3 length: 13 residues. The germline V gene has CDR1 KGHSH and CDR2 LQKENI. V was pared by 3 bases and J by 7 bases, with 9 bases between. This chain's CDR3 is CASSPGKVEKLFF. The DNA of the CDR3 is TGTGCCAGCTCACCCGGCAAAGTTGAAAAACTGTTTTTT.

This clone was seen only once. This sequence joins TRBV2 and TRBJ2-5, with D maybe TRBD1 (7 bases). Germline loops: CDR1 SNHLY, CDR2 FYNNEI. The CDR3 length is 14 residues. V shed 10 bases and J shed 1 base, with 16 bases lying between them. CDR3 amino acids: CATGQVEGQETQYF. Written as DNA, the CDR3 is TGTGCCACTGGACAGGTGGAGGGCCAAGAGACCCAGTACTTC.

This chain links TRBV4-1 with TRBJ2-7, with D possibly being TRBD1 (5 bases). The CDR3 is made up of 14 amino acids. Trimming pared 3 bases from V and 6 bases from J, leaving 15 bases between. Per germline, CDR1 MGHRA and CDR2 YSYEKL. CDR3 in amino acids: CASSQRSRELEQYF. CDR3 in DNA: TGCGCCAGCAGCCAGAGGTCCAGGGAACTCGAGCAGTACTTC.

The rearrangement joins TRBV12-5 to TRBJ1-1; TRBD1 might be the D (5 bases). Germline V lookup: CDR1 LGHNT, CDR2 FRNRAP. CDR3 size: 16 residues. The germline V and J ends were trimmed by 1 base and 7 bases, with 19 bases remaining between them. Written as DNA, the CDR3 is TGTGCTAGTGGTTTGGGCCAGTTGGGGGAGGGTGGTGAAGCTTTCTTT. It yields the protein CASGLGQLGEGGEAFF.

Turning to this clone: Compared with germline, one end of the junction differs, possibly owing to a read error. This sample includes further DNA sequences coding for the same CDR3. The rearrangement joins TRBV28 to TRBJ1-5; D is unresolved. There are 14 residues in the CDR3. The germline CDR1 and CDR2 sequences are MDHEN and SYDVKM. The CDR3 reads CASSFWGGNQPQHF. As DNA, the CDR3 is TGTGCCAGCAGTTTCTGGGGTGGCAATCAGCCCCAACATTTT.

The V gene is TRBV6-4, the J gene TRBJ2-1; 7 positions match TRBD1. This CDR3 has 16 amino acids. CDR1 MRHNA and CDR2 SNTAGT come from the germline V gene. The V and J ends lost 5 bases and 0 bases, in that order; junction bases with no gene match: 7. The CDR3 protein is CASSLQGLGSYNEQFF. The DNA of the CDR3 is TGTGCCAGCAGTCTACAGGGGCTGGGCTCCTACAATGAGCAGTTCTTC.

This chain connects TRBV27 to TRBJ1-1; 8 positions agree with TRBD1. The V segment lost 4 bases and the J segment 4 bases; nucleotides outside the gene matches: 2. CDR1 and CDR2 (germline): MNHEY, SMNVEV (reference sequence). The CDR3 has 13 amino acids. The CDR3 nucleotides are TGTGCCAGCAGTTCAGGGGGCCTCACTGAAGCTTTCTTT. The encoded protein is CASSSGGLTEAFF.

The chain employs TRBV7-8 and TRBJ1-5; TRBD1 agrees at 9 bases. The V and J ends lost 5 bases and 7 bases, in that order; junction bases with no gene match: 6. The CDR3 totals 14 residues. Germline-derived CDR1 and CDR2 are SGHVS and FQNEAQ. The CDR3 region is CASSIGQGRQPQHF. DNA for the CDR3: TGTGCCAGCAGCATAGGACAGGGGCGCCAGCCCCAGCATTTT.

The rearrangement links TRBV7-2 to TRBJ1-6; D is possibly TRBD1 (5 bases). This CDR3 is built from 15 residues. The V end lost 5 bases, the J end lost 8 bases, and 16 bases lay between the germline ends. Looked up from germline, CDR1 is SGHTA and CDR2 is FQGNSA. This CDR3 reads CASSLGGGGYSPLHF. The CDR3 region has the DNA TGTGCCAGCAGCCTTGGGGGGGGTGGGTATTCACCCCTCCACTTT. The full variable domain, rest sourced from reference TRBV7-2 and TRBJ1-6, is GAGVSQSPSNKVTEKGKDVELRCDPISGHTALYWYRQSLGQGLEFLIYFQGNSAPDKSGLPSDRFSAERTGGSVSTLTIQRTQQEDSAVYLCASSLGGGGYSPLHFGNGTRLTVT.

CDR3 sequence reads: CASRGQGANYGYTF. The DNA of the CDR3 is TGTGCCAGCAGGGGTCAGGGGGCTAACTATGGCTACACCTTC. This rearrangement joins TRBV25-1 to TRBJ1-2, with 7 bases fitting TRBD1. The V and J ends lost 6 bases and 0 bases, in that order; junction bases with no gene match: 4. The CDR3 is 14 amino acids. Germline CDR1 and CDR2: MGHDK and SYGVNS.

V gene TRBV27 combines with J gene TRBJ2-7; no definite D call. This CDR3 region has 14 residues. Trimming took 5 bases from V and 0 from J, leaving 11 bases between them. Germline V lookup: CDR1 MNHEY, CDR2 SMNVEV (reference sequence). The CDR3 bases are TGTGCCAGCAGTCGGAAACCGAGCTCCTACGAGCAGTACTTC. This gives the protein CASSRKPSSYEQYF.

The chain is built from TRBV25-1 and TRBJ1-3, with D perhaps TRBD1 (6 bases). CDR3 length: 16 amino acids. The germline CDR1 and CDR2 sequences are MGHDK and SYGVNS. V lost 3 bases and J lost 0, with 12 bases in between. CDR3 amino acids: CASSDRTGSSGNTIYF. DNA of the CDR3: TGTGCCAGCAGTGATCGAACAGGGAGCTCTGGAAACACCATATATTTT.

This clone came up once. CDR3 residues: CSVEDYTENTIYF. DNA for the CDR3: TGCAGCGTTGAAGATTATACAGAGAACACCATATATTTT. The chain employs TRBV29-1 and TRBJ1-3; no definite D call. This CDR3 is built from 13 residues. V lost 0 bases to trimming and J lost 7 bases, with 10 bases between them. Germline CDR1 SQVTM, CDR2 ANQGSEA.

This clone was detected only a few times. V usage is TRBV25-1 and J usage is TRBJ2-3, with 10 bases aligning to TRBD2. Germline CDR1 MGHDK, CDR2 SYGVNS. The CDR3 is 18 residues long. V shed 4 bases, J shed 0 bases, and the junction held 10 bases outside the gene matches. CDR3 DNA sequence: TGTGCCAGCAGTGGGTTATGGAGCGGGGGGGGAAGCACAGATACGCAGTATTTT. Encoded protein: CASSGLWSGGGSTDTQYF.

The J gene is TRBJ2-1, the V gene TRBV14; 13 nucleotides agree with TRBD2. The germline V gene encodes CDR1 SGHDN and CDR2 FVKESK. The CDR3 has 15 amino acids. The ends lost 6 bases at V and 6 bases at J; junction bases unmatched: 5. This chain's CDR3 is CASRPLAGGRNEQFF. CDR3 nucleotide sequence: TGTGCCAGCAGACCACTAGCGGGGGGGCGCAATGAGCAGTTCTTC. Drawing the rest from reference TRBV14 and TRBJ2-1, the complete variable domain is EAGVTQFPSHSVIEKGQTVTLRCDPISGHDNLYWYRRVMGKEIKFLLHFVKESKQDESGMPNNRFLAERTGGTYSTLKVQPAELEDSGVYFCASRPLAGGRNEQFFGPGTRLTVL.

V gene TRBV10-2 combines with J gene TRBJ1-5; 8 nucleotides align to TRBD1. Unmatched junction bases numbered 12, after V lost 6 bases and J lost 11 bases. Germline assignment: CDR1 WSHSY and CDR2 SAAADI. The CDR3 length is 14 residues. As DNA, the CDR3 is TGCGCCAGCAGGGACGGGACAGGTCCCGGCGCCCAGCATTTT. Its protein product is CASRDGTGPGAQHF.

This clone appeared once. CDR3 nucleotide sequence: TGTGCCAGCAGCTCCCCGGGGGCCGCAGATACGCAGTATTTT. Its protein is CASSSPGAADTQYF. The chain carries TRBV7-8 and TRBJ2-3, with D perhaps being TRBD1 or TRBD2 (6 bases each). CDR3 length: 14 amino acids. Trimming removed 4 bases from V and 4 bases from J, with 12 bases in between. From germline, CDR1 is SGHVS and CDR2 FQNEAQ.

This chain uses TRBV19 with TRBJ2-7, with 10 bases that match TRBD2. Germline V gives CDR1 LNHDA, CDR2 SQIVND (reference sequence). After removal of 5 bases from V and 3 bases from J, the junction contained 10 bases not matched to a gene. This CDR3 comprises 16 residues. Here the CDR3 reads CASSSRGRTSGYEQYF. Written as DNA, the CDR3 is TGTGCCAGTAGTTCCCGAGGGCGGACTAGCGGCTACGAGCAGTACTTC.

The rearrangement uses TRBV5-4 and TRBJ2-2, with D unresolved. This CDR3 contains 12 residues. From germline, CDR1 is SGHNT and CDR2 YYREEE (reference sequence). V was clipped by 1 base and J by 3 bases, with 1 base between them. The CDR3 DNA reads TGTGCCAGCAGCTTGTACACCGGGGAGCTGTTTTTT. Amino acid sequence: CASSLYTGELFF.

The chain combines TRBV2 with TRBJ2-7; D is possibly TRBD1 (6 bases). V was clipped by 2 bases and J by 4 bases, with 12 bases between them. Germline V CDR1 and CDR2: SNHLY, FYNNEI. The CDR3 covers 14 residues. The CDR3 region has the DNA TGTGCCAGCAGTGAACAGGGGCCCCCGTACGAGCAGTACTTC. Translation: CASSEQGPPYEQYF.

This chain joins TRBV6-5 and TRBJ2-2; unclear D gene. This CDR3 region has 13 residues. The ends were cut back, 3 bases at V and 4 bases at J, with 6 bases in the middle. Per the germline V gene, CDR1 is MNHEY and CDR2 is SVGAGI. CDR3 in amino acids: CASSYRGTGELFF. For the CDR3, the DNA is TGTGCCAGCAGTTATAGAGGCACCGGGGAGCTGTTTTTT.